The 18 T cell receptor beta chains below come from one sample, sequenced in a study of a mutant IDH1 vaccine in newly diagnosed glioma. No cognate antigen is known for these TCRs. Only in-frame clones appear in the TCRdb table, and some are missing; sequencing was by immunoSEQ multiplex PCR. This sample has about 40,000 clones, with about 76% found just once. The time point here: week 23, last vaccination. Doses consisted of 300 ug of mutant IDH1 20-mer peptide each, paired with topical imiquimod. Sequencing used PBMCs, obtained from a glioma patient whose treatment included an IDH1 peptide vaccine. These receptors were taken from a man over 45 with glioma.

This chain connects TRBV2 to TRBJ2-5, with a tentative D call TRBD1 (6 bases). The CDR3 has 13 residues. The V gene lost 10 bases and the J gene lost 3 bases, with 15 bases spanning the gap. From germline, CDR1 is SNHLY and CDR2 FYNNEI. The chain's CDR3 is CATLTDREETQYF. The CDR3 nucleotides read TGTGCCACACTCACGGACAGAGAAGAGACCCAGTACTTC.

The chain has TRBV30 and TRBJ1-2; 9 bases fit TRBD1. After removal of 8 bases from V and 5 bases from J, the junction contained 24 bases not matched to a gene. The CDR3 runs 18 residues. The germline V gene has CDR1 GTSNPN and CDR2 SVGIG (reference sequence). Written as DNA, the CDR3 is TGTGCCAGCCCACCCCGCGGGACAGGGTTCAACCCGCCATATGGCTACACCTTC. It yields the protein CASPPRGTGFNPPYGYTF.

This clone was picked up one time. The J gene is TRBJ1-3, the V gene TRBV5-4; D unresolved. The CDR3 covers 14 residues. V was cut by 4 bases and J by 0 bases, with 8 bases left in between. Germline lookup yields CDR1 SGHNT and CDR2 YYREEE (reference sequence). The CDR3 region is CASSLGISGNTIYF. The CDR3 region has the DNA TGTGCCAGCAGCCTAGGCATCTCTGGAAACACCATATATTTT.

The J gene is TRBJ1-4, the V gene TRBV5-1, with 8 bases that match TRBD1. CDR1 SGHRS and CDR2 YFSETQ come from the germline V gene. There are 14 residues in the CDR3. V shed 2 bases and J 7 bases; nucleotides not matched to a gene: 4. The CDR3 DNA is TGCGCCAGCAGCTTAGTACAGGGGGGTGAAAAACTGTTTTTT. Residues: CASSLVQGGEKLFF. The complete variable domain, with remaining parts taken from reference TRBV5-1 and TRBJ1-4, reads KAGVTQTPRYLIKTRGQQVTLSCSPISGHRSVSWYQQTPGQGLQFLFEYFSETQRNKGNFPGRFSGRQFSNSRSEMNVSTLELGDSALYLCASSLVQGGEKLFFGSGTQLSVL.

V and J are TRBV7-2 and TRBJ2-7; D not certain. V shed 2 bases and J shed 7 bases, with 15 bases lying between them. Germline V lookup: CDR1 SGHTA, CDR2 FQGNSA. The CDR3 is 14 residues long. The CDR3 loop is CASSLRAQQLEQYF. The CDR3 coding sequence is TGTGCCAGCAGCTTAAGGGCCCAACAATTGGAGCAGTACTTC.

The chain uses TRBV6-6 and TRBJ1-3, with D possibly being TRBD1 (5 bases). V was cut by 0 bases and J by 9 bases, with 15 bases left in between. CDR1 is MNHNY, CDR2 SVGAGI, per germline (reference sequence). The CDR3 runs to 15 residues. CDR3 loop: CASSYSPGAGGTIYF. The CDR3 DNA reads as TGTGCCAGCAGTTACTCTCCGGGCGCGGGGGGCACCATATATTTT.

This clone is medium-sized by share. The chain uses TRBV29-1 and TRBJ1-1; no definite D call. This CDR3 has 13 amino acids. CDR1 is SQVTM, CDR2 ANQGSEA, per germline. The ends were cut back, 1 base at V and 5 bases at J, with 11 bases in the middle. The CDR3 is CSVEVPGITEAFF. The CDR3 region has the DNA TGCAGCGTTGAAGTCCCGGGGATAACTGAAGCTTTCTTT.

CDR3 residues: CASSPLEREPQHF. The CDR3 DNA reads as TGTGCCAGCTCACCATTAGAACGAGAGCCCCAGCATTTT. This chain links TRBV18 with TRBJ1-5; the D is unclear. CDR3 size: 13 residues. V was trimmed by 2 bases and J by 8 bases, leaving 10 bases between them. Looked up from germline, CDR1 is KGHSH and CDR2 is LQKENI.

The chain employs TRBV5-5 and TRBJ2-3; 7 bases are a match to TRBD1. There are 15 residues in the CDR3. V lost 2 bases and J lost 5; bases outside the gene matches: 8. Germline V CDR1 and CDR2: SGHKS, YYEKEE (reference sequence). CDR3 sequence reads: CASSFRIGTEDTQYF. CDR3 DNA sequence: TGTGCCAGCAGCTTTAGGATAGGGACAGAAGATACGCAGTATTTT.

The chain links TRBV5-1 to TRBJ2-2; D gene unclear. Germline V gene sequence: CDR1 SGHRS, CDR2 YFSETQ. The CDR3 contains 12 residues. Trimming pared 0 bases from V and 6 bases from J, leaving 3 bases between. The CDR3 nucleotides are TGCGCCAGCAGCTTGGGCCCCGGGGAGCTGTTTTTT. This codes for CASSLGPGELFF.

This clone was seen a single time. J is TRBJ1-1 and V is TRBV2, with D possibly being TRBD1 (6 bases). The germline V gene has CDR1 SNHLY and CDR2 FYNNEI. This CDR3 is 16 amino acids long. V lost 4 bases, J lost 8 bases, and 23 bases lay in between. The CDR3 is CASSALIRQEGGEAFF. CDR3 nucleotide sequence: TGTGCCAGCAGTGCCCTTATTCGACAGGAGGGGGGAGAAGCTTTCTTT.

This clone has a single count. The chain links TRBV27 to TRBJ1-1; D gene unclear. Trimming removed 2 bases from V and 0 bases from J, with 10 bases in between. This CDR3 is built from 15 residues. Germline values: CDR1 MNHEY, CDR2 SMNVEV (reference sequence). CDR3: CASSLRRPMNTEAFF. The CDR3 DNA sequence: TGTGCCAGCAGTTTACGACGCCCTATGAACACTGAAGCTTTCTTT.

The genes are TRBV10-3 and TRBJ1-5; TRBD1 is a possible D gene (6 bases). Germline V gene lookup returns CDR1 ENHRY and CDR2 SYGVKD. The V and J ends lost 10 bases and 5 bases respectively, with 18 bases between them. This CDR3 has 14 amino acids. The CDR3 spells CATRKGDLDQPQHF. DNA of the CDR3: TGTGCCACACGGAAGGGGGACTTGGATCAGCCCCAGCATTTT.

CDR3 bases: TGCGCCAGCAGCCAAGACCGACAGGGCAATGAGCAGTTCTTC. Amino acids: CASSQDRQGNEQFF. The chain combines TRBV4-3 with TRBJ2-1, with 7 bases that match TRBD1. J was trimmed by 6 bases and V by 0 bases; bases with no gene match: 2. The CDR3 loop spans 14 amino acids. CDR1 and CDR2 (germline): LGHNA, YSLEER.

This clone was picked up a small number of times. The J gene is TRBJ1-2, the V gene TRBV4-3; D is perhaps TRBD1 (5 bases). The CDR3 loop spans 15 amino acids. CDR1 and CDR2 (germline): LGHNA, YSLEER. Trimming cost V 1 base and J 2 bases, with 11 bases left between them. The CDR3 reads CASSQGDGRNYGYTF. In DNA form, the CDR3 reads TGCGCCAGCAGCCAAGGGGACGGACGAAACTATGGCTACACCTTC.

The chain couples TRBV9 to TRBJ1-1, with D possibly being TRBD1 (5 bases). Germline CDR1 is SGDLS and CDR2 is YYNGEE. The germline V and J ends were trimmed by 0 bases and 4 bases, with 13 bases remaining between them. This CDR3 has 15 amino acids. The DNA for the CDR3 is TGTGCCAGCAGCGTAGGCTGGAGGGGATCCACTGAAGCTTTCTTT. Its translation is CASSVGWRGSTEAFF.

The V call is TRBV7-2, the J call TRBJ1-5; 7 bases map to TRBD1. Losses at the gene ends were 1 base for V and 0 bases for J; bases not matched to a gene: 0. This CDR3 has 15 residues. Germline CDR1 and CDR2: SGHTA and FQGNSA. The CDR3 DNA reads as TGTGCCAGCAGCTTAGGGACAGGTAGCAATCAGCCCCAGCATTTT. As protein: CASSLGTGSNQPQHF.

The rearrangement joins TRBV5-1 to TRBJ2-3, with 12 positions matching TRBD2. Germline-derived CDR1 and CDR2 are SGHRS and YFSETQ. Trimming cost V 5 bases and J 6 bases; bases outside gene matches: 4. The CDR3 consists of 14 residues. This CDR3 is CASSYGLAGDTQYF. CDR3 DNA: TGCGCCAGCAGTTACGGACTAGCGGGGGATACGCAGTATTTT.